One sample yielded the 3 T cell receptor beta chains listed below, sequenced in a study of glioma-infiltrating T cells. Using RNA template, CDR3s of TCR alpha and beta were amplified with iRepertoire arm-PCR. Each CDR3 protein gets one entry after TCRdb re-called the multiplex PCR reads with MiXCR. Of approximately 140,000 distinct CDR3 sequences in the sample, under 25% were seen once. The sequencing sample was made of glioma tissue, nonneoplastic brain tissue, or PBMCs (not recorded which). The source of these receptors is a human donor with low-grade glioma or glioblastoma, undergoing nonglioma brain surgery, or in good health (not recorded which).

The CDR3 DNA follows: TGTGCCAGCAGTCAATCGGAGGGGTACCTCTATGGCTACACCTTC. Translation gives CASSQSEGYLYGYTF. V gene TRBV5-8 combines with J gene TRBJ1-2; TRBD1 might be the D (5 bases). The V gene lost 5 bases and the J gene lost 4 bases, with 18 bases spanning the gap. CDR3 length: 15 amino acids. Germline values: CDR1 SGHTS, CDR2 YDEGEE.

The rearrangement links TRBV19 to TRBJ1-4; the D gene is possibly TRBD1 (5 bases). V gave up 2 bases and J gave up 14 bases, with 18 bases separating them. The CDR3 extends over 14 amino acids. The germline V gene has CDR1 LNHDA and CDR2 SQIVND (reference sequence). DNA of the CDR3: TGTGCCAGTAGTATATGGGGATCAATGAAGGGGCTGTTTTTT. The encoded protein is CASSIWGSMKGLFF.

The genes are TRBV19 and TRBJ1-5, with no clear D. Trimming stripped 7 bases from V and 8 bases from J, with 18 bases between. CDR1 is LNHDA and CDR2 is SQIVND in the germline V gene (reference sequence). The length of the CDR3 is 14 residues. CDR3 in amino acids: CASNGRGADKPQHF. The CDR3 DNA follows: TGTGCCAGTAACGGTCGAGGTGCGGATAAGCCCCAGCATTTT.